A selection of T cell receptor beta chains follows, all from one sample in a study of blood T cells in healthy people across ages. TCRdb re-called the 5' RACE reads with MiXCR, one entry per CDR3 protein. The sample yields about 1.4 million distinct CDR3 sequences, approximately 63% seen once. What was sequenced was blood. The origin of the receptors is a man aged 18 to 30 in good health. Each CDR3 is given with its conserved first and last residue. D genes are given only for firm matches. Expanded clones are given a class, and other clones once, few, many or no size at all.

j_gene: TRBJ1-2
v_gene: TRBV4-2
abundance: -
d_gene: -
CDR3aa: CASSHPPGYQNYGYTF
CDR3nt: TGTGCCAGCAGCCACCCGCCAGGATACCAAAACTATGGCTACACCTTC

j_gene: TRBJ2-3
v_gene: TRBV4-1
abundance: -
d_gene: -
CDR3aa: CASSQGAGEDTQYF
CDR3nt: TGCGCCAGCAGCCAAGGGGCAGGGGAAGATACGCAGTATTTT

j_gene: TRBJ1-1
v_gene: TRBV12-5
abundance: few
d_gene: TRBD1
CDR3aa: CASGYRGTTEAFF
CDR3nt: TGTGCTAGTGGATACAGGGGCACCACTGAAGCTTTCTTT

j_gene: TRBJ2-1
v_gene: TRBV11-2
abundance: -
d_gene: -
CDR3aa: CASSSNAGLNNEQFF
CDR3nt: TGTGCCAGCAGCTCCAACGCGGGGCTTAACAATGAGCAGTTCTTC

j_gene: TRBJ2-7
v_gene: TRBV6-6
abundance: few
d_gene: TRBD2
CDR3aa: CASSYKAGAYEQYF
CDR3nt: TGTGCCAGCAGTTACAAAGCGGGGGCCTACGAGCAGTACTTC

j_gene: TRBJ2-1
v_gene: TRBV4-1
abundance: -
d_gene: -
CDR3aa: CASSQEPRDNEQFF
CDR3nt: TGCGCCAGCAGCCAAGAACCCCGGGATAATGAGCAGTTCTTC

j_gene: TRBJ2-1
v_gene: TRBV29-1
abundance: -
d_gene: -
CDR3aa: CSVEGGLPEQFF
CDR3nt: TGCAGCGTTGAAGGAGGACTCCCCGAACAGTTCTTC

j_gene: TRBJ1-2
v_gene: TRBV3-1
abundance: once
d_gene: -
CDR3aa: CASSQGWARGGYTF
CDR3nt: TGTGCCAGCAGCCAAGGGTGGGCCAGGGGAGGCTACACCTTC

j_gene: TRBJ1-5
v_gene: TRBV10-3
abundance: -
d_gene: -
CDR3aa: CAISGVDQPQHF
CDR3nt: TGTGCCATCAGTGGTGTCGATCAGCCCCAGCATTTT

j_gene: TRBJ2-3
v_gene: TRBV2
abundance: -
d_gene: TRBD1
CDR3aa: CASSEAVQGGTDTQYF
CDR3nt: TGTGCCAGCAGTGAAGCGGTTCAGGGGGGCACAGATACGCAGTATTTT

j_gene: TRBJ2-7
v_gene: TRBV6-5
abundance: -
d_gene: -
CDR3aa: CASRSSLSYEQYF
CDR3nt: TGTGCCAGCAGGAGTAGCCTCTCCTACGAGCAGTACTTC

j_gene: TRBJ2-5
v_gene: TRBV6-2/TRBV6-3
abundance: once
d_gene: -
CDR3aa: CASSYGGEAEETQYF
CDR3nt: TGTGCCAGCAGTTACGGCGGGGAGGCTGAAGAGACCCAGTACTTC

j_gene: TRBJ2-1
v_gene: TRBV29-1
abundance: -
d_gene: TRBD1
CDR3aa: CSVEGDRVTSLDYNEQFF
CDR3nt: TGCAGCGTTGAAGGTGACAGGGTAACGTCTTTAGACTACAATGAGCAGTTCTTC

j_gene: TRBJ1-5
v_gene: TRBV6-2/TRBV6-3
abundance: -
d_gene: -
CDR3aa: CASSYSLVVSNQPQHF
CDR3nt: TGTGCCAGCAGTTACTCCCTGGTGGTAAGCAATCAGCCCCAGCATTTT

j_gene: TRBJ2-1
v_gene: TRBV7-9
abundance: -
d_gene: -
CDR3aa: CASSFTGPRDEQFF
CDR3nt: TGTGCCAGCAGCTTCACAGGGCCCAGGGATGAGCAGTTCTTC

j_gene: TRBJ2-7
v_gene: TRBV5-1
abundance: -
d_gene: -
CDR3aa: CASSWVAGSSYEQYF
CDR3nt: TGCGCCAGCAGCTGGGTGGCGGGCTCGTCCTACGAGCAGTACTTC

j_gene: TRBJ2-7
v_gene: TRBV4-3
abundance: -
d_gene: TRBD1
CDR3aa: CASSRTRDRGRYEQYF
CDR3nt: TGCGCCAGCAGCAGAACCCGGGACAGGGGGAGGTATGAGCAGTACTTC

j_gene: TRBJ2-3
v_gene: TRBV2
abundance: -
d_gene: -
CDR3aa: CASSDPALSTDTQYF
CDR3nt: TGTGCCAGCAGTGATCCCGCCTTGAGCACAGATACGCAGTATTTT

j_gene: TRBJ2-4
v_gene: TRBV7-2
abundance: -
d_gene: TRBD1
CDR3aa: CASSFDAFWTGGVLAKNIQYF
CDR3nt: TGTGCCAGCAGCTTTGACGCTTTCTGGACAGGGGGCGTTTTGGCCAAAAACATTCAGTACTTC

j_gene: TRBJ2-1
v_gene: TRBV4-1
abundance: -
d_gene: TRBD2
CDR3aa: CASSQPGGDNEQFF
CDR3nt: TGCGCCAGCAGCCAACCGGGAGGGGACAATGAGCAGTTCTTC

j_gene: TRBJ2-7
v_gene: TRBV12-3/TRBV12-4
abundance: few
d_gene: -
CDR3aa: CASSLAGVTEQYF
CDR3nt: TGTGCCAGCAGTTTAGCGGGGGTAACCGAGCAGTACTTC

j_gene: TRBJ2-5
v_gene: TRBV27
abundance: -
d_gene: -
CDR3aa: CASSLVFQETQYF
CDR3nt: TGTGCCAGCAGTTTGGTTTTCCAAGAGACCCAGTACTTC

j_gene: TRBJ2-2
v_gene: TRBV10-2
abundance: -
d_gene: TRBD2
CDR3aa: CASSDQRELPGELFF
CDR3nt: TGCGCCAGCAGTGACCAGCGGGAGCTACCCGGGGAGCTGTTTTTT

j_gene: TRBJ2-4
v_gene: TRBV4-1
abundance: -
d_gene: TRBD1
CDR3aa: CASSQGPGQGVKNIQYF
CDR3nt: TGCGCCAGCAGCCAAGGCCCGGGACAGGGGGTCAAAAACATTCAGTACTTC

j_gene: TRBJ2-7
v_gene: TRBV29-1
abundance: -
d_gene: TRBD1
CDR3aa: CSVARGTGHNEQYF
CDR3nt: TGCAGCGTTGCCAGAGGGACAGGGCACAATGAGCAGTACTTC

j_gene: TRBJ2-7
v_gene: TRBV10-2
abundance: -
d_gene: -
CDR3aa: CASSETHGPLRDPPYEQYF
CDR3nt: TGCGCCAGCAGTGAGACACACGGGCCGCTCAGAGACCCCCCCTACGAGCAGTACTTC

j_gene: TRBJ2-7
v_gene: TRBV7-2
abundance: -
d_gene: -
CDR3aa: CASSLGGRGGDEQYF
CDR3nt: TGTGCCAGCAGCTTAGGAGGCAGGGGTGGCGACGAGCAGTACTTC

j_gene: TRBJ2-7
v_gene: TRBV2
abundance: few
d_gene: -
CDR3aa: CASSEGQWYEQYF
CDR3nt: TGTGCCAGCAGTGAAGGACAGTGGTACGAGCAGTACTTC

j_gene: TRBJ1-2
v_gene: TRBV20-1
abundance: -
d_gene: -
CDR3aa: CSGSGQWYGYTF
CDR3nt: TGCAGTGGTAGCGGGCAGTGGTATGGCTACACCTTC

j_gene: TRBJ1-4
v_gene: TRBV20-1
abundance: -
d_gene: -
CDR3aa: CSARDSTTGIGEKLFF
CDR3nt: TGCAGTGCTAGAGATTCGACAACAGGGATTGGGGAAAAACTGTTTTTT

j_gene: TRBJ1-5
v_gene: TRBV7-2
abundance: -
d_gene: -
CDR3aa: CASSRDGHNQPQHF
CDR3nt: TGTGCCAGCAGCCGGGACGGACACAATCAGCCCCAGCATTTT

j_gene: TRBJ2-5
v_gene: TRBV28
abundance: -
d_gene: TRBD2
CDR3aa: CASSSSGTSFETQYF
CDR3nt: TGTGCCAGCAGTTCTTCCGGGACTAGCTTTGAGACCCAGTACTTC

j_gene: TRBJ1-2
v_gene: TRBV5-1
abundance: -
d_gene: TRBD1
CDR3aa: CASSSARTGTDDGYTF
CDR3nt: TGCGCCAGCAGCTCGGCCCGGACAGGGACTGACGATGGCTACACCTTC

j_gene: TRBJ2-2
v_gene: TRBV7-7
abundance: -
d_gene: -
CDR3aa: CASSPTMDSTGELFF
CDR3nt: TGTGCTAGCAGCCCAACCATGGACAGCACCGGGGAGCTGTTTTTT

j_gene: TRBJ1-2
v_gene: TRBV5-1
abundance: -
d_gene: -
CDR3aa: CASSLDSGTNYGYTF
CDR3nt: TGCGCCAGCAGCTTGGATTCGGGTACGAACTATGGCTACACCTTC

j_gene: TRBJ1-6
v_gene: TRBV25-1
abundance: few
d_gene: -
CDR3aa: CASSEAGGWSPLHF
CDR3nt: TGTGCCAGCAGTGAAGCGGGGGGCTGGTCACCCCTCCACTTT

j_gene: TRBJ2-1
v_gene: TRBV20-1
abundance: -
d_gene: TRBD2
CDR3aa: CSARDNQGLAGGGSHNEQFF
CDR3nt: TGCAGTGCTAGAGATAATCAGGGACTAGCGGGAGGTGGGTCCCACAATGAGCAGTTCTTC

j_gene: TRBJ2-7
v_gene: TRBV11-2
abundance: -
d_gene: TRBD2
CDR3aa: CASSPGVGLAIEQYF
CDR3nt: TGTGCCAGCAGCCCTGGGGTGGGACTAGCGATCGAGCAGTACTTC

j_gene: TRBJ1-2
v_gene: TRBV7-9
abundance: -
d_gene: -
CDR3aa: CASSPPRGQPHGYTF
CDR3nt: TGTGCCAGCAGCCCCCCGCGGGGGCAGCCCCATGGCTACACCTTC

j_gene: TRBJ2-7
v_gene: TRBV7-9
abundance: -
d_gene: TRBD2
CDR3aa: CASRLAVAHEQYF
CDR3nt: TGTGCCAGCAGACTAGCGGTAGCCCACGAGCAGTACTTC

j_gene: TRBJ2-1
v_gene: TRBV7-2
abundance: few
d_gene: TRBD1
CDR3aa: CASSLAGQVNEQFF
CDR3nt: TGTGCCAGCAGCTTAGCCGGACAGGTCAATGAGCAGTTCTTC

j_gene: TRBJ1-2
v_gene: TRBV27
abundance: few
d_gene: -
CDR3aa: CASSLRESYGYTF
CDR3nt: TGTGCCAGCAGTTTAAGAGAAAGCTATGGCTACACCTTC

j_gene: TRBJ2-2
v_gene: TRBV28
abundance: -
d_gene: -
CDR3aa: CASLLLGRVTGELFF
CDR3nt: TGTGCCAGCCTACTACTCGGCAGGGTTACCGGGGAGCTGTTTTTT

j_gene: TRBJ1-3
v_gene: TRBV5-1
abundance: few
d_gene: -
CDR3aa: CASSLDGEFSGNTIYF
CDR3nt: TGCGCCAGCAGCTTGGATGGGGAGTTCTCTGGAAACACCATATATTTT

j_gene: TRBJ2-1
v_gene: TRBV21-1
abundance: -
d_gene: -
CDR3aa: CASSKEATAKTYNEQFF
CDR3nt: TGTGCCAGCAGCAAAGAAGCGACCGCAAAAACTTACAATGAGCAGTTCTTC

j_gene: TRBJ1-1
v_gene: TRBV29-1
abundance: -
d_gene: TRBD1
CDR3aa: CSVYTGVTEAFF
CDR3nt: TGCAGCGTCTACACAGGGGTCACTGAAGCTTTCTTT